The 19 T cell receptor beta chains below were found in one sample sequenced in a study of response to subunit inactivated influenza vaccine. TCRdb passed the RT-PCR reads through MiXCR, listing each CDR3 protein once. The data show 530,000 or so distinct CDR3 sequences, with roughly 15% seen just once and 8.5% to 14% held by the top ten. Sample: PBMCs from blood, taken 11 to 12 days after vaccination. All receptors derive from a man aged 50-59 years who received an inactivated influenza vaccine.

The chain links TRBV2 to TRBJ2-7, with 8 bases aligning to TRBD1. The CDR3 length is 12 residues. With 8 bases clipped from V and 7 bases from J, the junction kept 7 bases outside the gene matches. Germline V CDR1 and CDR2: SNHLY, FYNNEI. The CDR3 DNA is TGTGCCAGCCACCAGGGGGCCAGGGAGCAGTACTTC. This sequence encodes CASHQGAREQYF.

The chain employs TRBV6-1 and TRBJ2-1, with a tentative D call TRBD2 (6 bases). V was pared by 5 bases and J by 4 bases, with 15 bases between. CDR1 and CDR2 from the germline V gene are MNHNS and SASEGT. CDR3 length: 15 amino acids. The CDR3 sequence is CASSQTRGEYNEQFF. The CDR3 DNA is TGTGCCAGCAGTCAGACTAGAGGAGAGTACAATGAGCAGTTCTTC.

This clonotype was seen more than once but under ten times. The chain employs TRBV5-1 and TRBJ2-2; D is perhaps TRBD2 (5 bases). CDR1 is SGHRS and CDR2 is YFSETQ in the germline V gene. V lost 5 bases and J 1 base, leaving 15 bases between the germline ends. The CDR3 runs 16 residues. The CDR3 DNA reads as TGCGCCAGCAGTTCCTATTCGCGGGTGAACACCGGGGAGCTGTTTTTT. It specifies CASSSYSRVNTGELFF.

This clonotype was counted a few times. The chain joins TRBV14 to TRBJ2-1; 8 positions agree with TRBD1. This CDR3 has 13 residues. CDR1 and CDR2 (germline): SGHDN, FVKESK. The CDR3 DNA follows: TGTCAGGGGGCGGACAGCTCCTACAATGAGCAGTTCTTC. It encodes CQGADSSYNEQFF.

In this sample, this clonotype turned up a few times. The chain recombines TRBV29-1 with TRBJ1-5; the match to TRBD1 covers 7 bases. The trim removed 4 bases at V and 5 bases at J, leaving 5 bases unmatched. The CDR3 length is 13 residues. The germline CDR1 and CDR2 sequences are SQVTM and ANQGSEA. Here the CDR3 DNA reads TGCAGCGTTGGACAGGGTGGTGATCAGCCCCAGCATTTT. It encodes CSVGQGGDQPQHF.

V usage is TRBV5-1 and J usage is TRBJ2-7; D is undetermined. The CDR3 runs to 14 residues. The V and J ends lost 3 bases and 0 bases respectively, with 10 bases between them. Germline lookup yields CDR1 SGHRS and CDR2 YFSETQ. This chain's CDR3 is CASSSNSASYEQYF. CDR3 coding DNA: TGCGCCAGCAGCTCCAACAGTGCCTCCTACGAGCAGTACTTC.

The table lists this clonotype with many counts. V and J are TRBV7-9 and TRBJ2-5, with no clear D. The CDR3 contains 13 residues. Trimming cost V 5 bases and J 1 base, with 8 bases left between them. Germline values: CDR1 SEHNR, CDR2 FQNEAQ (reference sequence). CDR3 bases: TGTGCCAGCAGCGGCCGTGTCCAAGAGACCCAGTACTTC. Translated, it gives CASSGRVQETQYF.

V gene TRBV12-3 or TRBV12-4 combines with J gene TRBJ1-2, with D tentatively TRBD1 (5 bases). The length of the CDR3 is 13 residues. Trimming took 5 bases from V and 4 from J, leaving 11 bases between them. The CDR3 protein is CASSQTRGYGYTF. CDR3 in DNA: TGTGCCAGCAGTCAGACGAGGGGCTATGGCTACACCTTC.

There are a few counts of this clonotype. CDR3 sequence (DNA): TGTGCCAGCAGTTTACCTCAGCATAATAGCAATCAGCCCCAGCATTTT. Residues: CASSLPQHNSNQPQHF. V gene TRBV28 combines with J gene TRBJ1-5; no clear D gene. Looked up from germline, CDR1 is MDHEN and CDR2 is SYDVKM. This CDR3 spans 16 amino acids. V was cut by 2 bases and J by 0 bases, with 11 bases left in between.

A few counts support this clonotype. The chain recombines TRBV29-1 with TRBJ1-2; weak D call: TRBD1 (5 bases). V was cut by 4 bases and J by 9 bases, with 12 bases left in between. Per germline, CDR1 SQVTM and CDR2 ANQGSEA. The CDR3 runs to 11 residues. CDR3: CSVGDARSYTF. The CDR3 coding sequence is TGCAGCGTTGGGGACGCCAGGAGCTACACCTTC. The full variable domain, completed using reference TRBV29-1 and TRBJ1-2, is SAVISQKPSRDICQRGTSLTIQCQVDSQVTMMFWYRQQPGQSLTLIATANQGSEATYESGFVIDKFPISRPNLTFSTLTVSNMSPEDSSIYLCSVGDARSYTFGSGTRLTVV.

The chain couples TRBV7-9 to TRBJ2-2; either TRBD1 or TRBD2 may supply D (6 bases each). Trimming removed 6 bases from V and 3 bases from J, with 14 bases in between. Germline CDR1 is SEHNR and CDR2 is FQNEAQ (reference sequence). The CDR3 is made up of 15 amino acids. CDR3 DNA sequence: TGTGCCAGCAGTCGGGGGCCTGGCGACACCGGGGAGCTGTTTTTT. Its protein product is CASSRGPGDTGELFF.

This clonotype was picked up a small number of times. The chain combines TRBV29-1 with TRBJ1-1; D is possibly TRBD1 (5 bases). The CDR3 totals 13 residues. Germline lookup yields CDR1 SQVTM and CDR2 ANQGSEA. Deletions cut 7 bases from V and 4 bases from J, with 16 bases between. The CDR3 DNA sequence: TGCAGCGCCGAGACAGCTAGGGGCACTGAAGCTTTCTTT. Translated, it gives CSAETARGTEAFF.

This clonotype was detected a few times. The chain is built from TRBV7-3 and TRBJ2-1; TRBD1 or TRBD2 may be the D gene (5 bases each). The CDR3 loop spans 17 amino acids. V was cut by 4 bases and J by 1 base, with 17 bases left in between. Germline CDR1 SGHTA, CDR2 FQGTGA. The CDR3 region is CASSSYGTLASYNEQFF. Written as DNA, the CDR3 is TGTGCCAGCAGCTCCTACGGGACCTTGGCTTCCTACAATGAGCAGTTCTTC.

The genes are TRBV12-3 or TRBV12-4 and TRBJ2-2, with 10 bases lining up with TRBD1. The CDR3 covers 13 residues. V lost 7 bases to trimming and J lost 6 bases; unmatched junction nucleotides: 2. The CDR3 is CASTGTGAGELFF. The CDR3 nucleotides are TGTGCCAGCACCGGGACAGGGGCCGGGGAGCTGTTTTTT.

This clonotype was seen only a few times. The J gene is TRBJ2-1, the V gene TRBV4-3; D remains ambiguous. Germline V CDR1 and CDR2: LGHNA, YSLEER. This CDR3 is built from 16 residues. The V end was cut by 0 bases, the J end by 0 bases, with 9 bases between. The CDR3: CASSQDSLSSYNEQFF. In DNA, the CDR3 is TGCGCCAGCAGCCAAGATTCCCTGAGCTCCTACAATGAGCAGTTCTTC.

CDR3 amino acids: CASSLGTAQNEKLFF. The CDR3, as DNA: TGTGCCAGCAGTTTGGGGACAGCGCAAAATGAAAAACTGTTTTTT. The chain has TRBV7-9 and TRBJ1-4, with 7 bases fitting TRBD1. Looked up from germline, CDR1 is SEHNR and CDR2 is FQNEAQ (reference sequence). The length of the CDR3 is 15 residues. With V trimmed by 6 bases and J by 5 bases, 9 bases remained unmatched.

The CDR3 DNA follows: TGCGCCAGCAAACTAGCGGGAGCAGCCGGGGAGCTGTTTTTT. Amino acids: CASKLAGAAGELFF. The gene calls are TRBV4-1 and TRBJ2-2; 11 nucleotides align to TRBD2. The germline V gene has CDR1 MGHRA and CDR2 YSYEKL. V dropped 7 bases and J dropped 6; count of bases not matched to a gene: 4. The CDR3 length is 14 residues.

As to this clonotype: The conserved final phenylalanine or tryptophan is absent from the CDR3, which likely points to a read error. It is unclear where the CDR3 begins or ends on the DNA, so no DNA is shown, and the CDR3 is as TCRdb lists it. The CDR3 spells CASRGLAGGSIFA. The V call is TRBV6-2 or TRBV6-3, the J call TRBJ2-1; the DNA was not used to check the table's D call, TRBD2. Germline lookup yields CDR1 MNHEY and CDR2 SVGEGT. The CDR3 is made up of 13 amino acids, end residues included.

This clonotype was counted a few times. This chain links TRBV28 with TRBJ1-6; no clear D. The CDR3 runs 14 residues. V gave up 6 bases and J gave up 10 bases, with 16 bases separating them. Germline V lookup: CDR1 MDHEN, CDR2 SYDVKM. The CDR3, as DNA: TGTGCCAGCAGCCCTGGGGTTGGGGTATCACCCCTCCACTTT. This encodes CASSPGVGVSPLHF.